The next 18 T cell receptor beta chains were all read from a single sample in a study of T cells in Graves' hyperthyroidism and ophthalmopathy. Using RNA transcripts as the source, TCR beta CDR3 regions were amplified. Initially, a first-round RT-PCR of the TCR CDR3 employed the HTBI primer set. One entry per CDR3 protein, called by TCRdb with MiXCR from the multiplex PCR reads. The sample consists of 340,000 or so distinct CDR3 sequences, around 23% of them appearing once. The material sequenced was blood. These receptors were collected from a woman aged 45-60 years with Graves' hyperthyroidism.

CDR3 protein: CATSQDGLTDTQYF. Here the CDR3 DNA reads TGTGCCACCAGCCAGGATGGCCTCACAGATACGCAGTATTTT. The genes are TRBV24-1 and TRBJ2-3; D unclear. CDR3 length: 14 amino acids. Trimming removed 7 bases from V and 2 bases from J, with 12 bases in between. Germline CDR1 and CDR2: KGHDR and SFDVKD.

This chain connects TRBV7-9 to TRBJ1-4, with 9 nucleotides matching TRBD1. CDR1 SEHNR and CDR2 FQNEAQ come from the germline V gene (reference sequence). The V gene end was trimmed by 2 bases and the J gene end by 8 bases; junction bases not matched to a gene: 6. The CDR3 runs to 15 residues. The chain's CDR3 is CASSLSGTGKEKLFF. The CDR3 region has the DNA TGTGCCAGCAGCTTATCCGGGACAGGGAAGGAAAAACTGTTTTTT.

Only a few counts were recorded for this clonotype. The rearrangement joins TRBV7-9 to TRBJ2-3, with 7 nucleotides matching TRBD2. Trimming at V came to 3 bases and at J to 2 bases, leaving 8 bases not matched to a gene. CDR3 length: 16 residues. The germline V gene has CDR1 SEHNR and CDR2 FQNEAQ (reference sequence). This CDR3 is CASSFLAVSNTDTQYF. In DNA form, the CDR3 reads TGTGCCAGCAGCTTCCTAGCGGTATCAAACACAGATACGCAGTATTTT.

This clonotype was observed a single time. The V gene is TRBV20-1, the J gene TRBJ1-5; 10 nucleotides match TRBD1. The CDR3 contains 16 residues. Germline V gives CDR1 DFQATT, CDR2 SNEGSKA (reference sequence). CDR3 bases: TGCAGCTTCGGTCGCACCGGGACAGGGGATTCTCAGCCCCAGCATTTT. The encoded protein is CSFGRTGTGDSQPQHF.

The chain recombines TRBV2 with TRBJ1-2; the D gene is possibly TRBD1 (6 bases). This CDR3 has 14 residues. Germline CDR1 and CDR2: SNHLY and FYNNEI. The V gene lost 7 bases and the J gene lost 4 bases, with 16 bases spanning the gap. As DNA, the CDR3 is TGTGCCAGCACTATGGCCGGGACATTCTATGGCTACACCTTC. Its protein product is CASTMAGTFYGYTF.

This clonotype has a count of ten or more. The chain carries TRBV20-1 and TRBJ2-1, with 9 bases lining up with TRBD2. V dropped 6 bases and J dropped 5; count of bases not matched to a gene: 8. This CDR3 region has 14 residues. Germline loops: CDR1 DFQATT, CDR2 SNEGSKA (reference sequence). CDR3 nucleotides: TGCAGTGCCGTAGGGACTAGCCGAGACAATGAGCAGTTCTTC. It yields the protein CSAVGTSRDNEQFF.

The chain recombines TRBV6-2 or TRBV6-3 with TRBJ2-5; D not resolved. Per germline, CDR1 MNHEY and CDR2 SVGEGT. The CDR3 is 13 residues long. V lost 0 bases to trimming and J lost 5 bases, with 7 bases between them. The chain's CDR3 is CASSYSGWETQYF. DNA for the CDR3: TGTGCCAGCAGTTACTCCGGGTGGGAGACCCAGTACTTC.

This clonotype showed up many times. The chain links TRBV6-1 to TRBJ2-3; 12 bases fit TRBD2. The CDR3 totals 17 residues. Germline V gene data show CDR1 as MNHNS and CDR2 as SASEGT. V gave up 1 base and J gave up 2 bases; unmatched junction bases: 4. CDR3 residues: CASSEEGLAGLTDTQYF. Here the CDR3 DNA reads TGTGCCAGCAGTGAAGAGGGACTAGCGGGCCTCACAGATACGCAGTATTTT.

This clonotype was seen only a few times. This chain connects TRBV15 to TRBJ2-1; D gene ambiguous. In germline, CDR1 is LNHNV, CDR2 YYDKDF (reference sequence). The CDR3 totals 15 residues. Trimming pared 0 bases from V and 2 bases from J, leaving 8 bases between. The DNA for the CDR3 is TGTGCCACCAGCAGAGATTTCACACCCTACAATGAGCAGTTCTTC. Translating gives CATSRDFTPYNEQFF.

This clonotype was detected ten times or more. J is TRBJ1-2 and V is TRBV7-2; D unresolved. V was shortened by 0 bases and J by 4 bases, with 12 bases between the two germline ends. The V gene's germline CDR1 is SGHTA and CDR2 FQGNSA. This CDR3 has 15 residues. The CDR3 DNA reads TGTGCCAGCAGCTTAGCGGGCGGGGTCAGCTATGGCTACACCTTC. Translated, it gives CASSLAGGVSYGYTF.

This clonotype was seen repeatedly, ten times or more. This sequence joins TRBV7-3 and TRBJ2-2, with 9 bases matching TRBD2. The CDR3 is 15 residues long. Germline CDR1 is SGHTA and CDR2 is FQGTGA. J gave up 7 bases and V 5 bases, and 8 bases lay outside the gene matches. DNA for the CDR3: TGTGCCAGCAGCCCCGTGGCTAGCGGGATCGGGGAGCTGTTTTTT. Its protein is CASSPVASGIGELFF. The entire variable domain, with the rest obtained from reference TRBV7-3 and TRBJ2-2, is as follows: GAGVSQTPSNKVTEKGKYVELRCDPISGHTALYWYRQSLGQGPEFLIYFQGTGAADDSGLPNDRFFAVRPEGSVSTLKIQRTERGDSAVYLCASSPVASGIGELFFGEGSRLTVL.

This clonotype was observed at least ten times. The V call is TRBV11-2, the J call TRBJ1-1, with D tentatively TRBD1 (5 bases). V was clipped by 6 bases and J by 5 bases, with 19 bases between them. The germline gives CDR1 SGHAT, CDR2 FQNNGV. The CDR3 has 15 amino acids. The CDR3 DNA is TGTGCCAGCAGTTCTGTCTTCAGGGATTCGACTGAAGCTTTCTTT. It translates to CASSSVFRDSTEAFF. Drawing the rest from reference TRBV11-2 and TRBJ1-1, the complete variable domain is EAGVAQSPRYKIIEKRQSVAFWCNPISGHATLYWYQQILGQGPKLLIQFQNNGVVDDSQLPKDRFSAERLKGVDSTLKIQPAKLEDSAVYLCASSSVFRDSTEAFFGQGTRLTVV.

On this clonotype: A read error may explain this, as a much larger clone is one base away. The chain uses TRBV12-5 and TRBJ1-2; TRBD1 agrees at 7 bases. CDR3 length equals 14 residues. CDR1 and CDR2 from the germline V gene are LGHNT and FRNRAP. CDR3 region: CASGLEGAGYGYAF. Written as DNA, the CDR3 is TGTGCTAGTGGTTTGGAGGGGGCCGGTTATGGCTACGCCTTC.

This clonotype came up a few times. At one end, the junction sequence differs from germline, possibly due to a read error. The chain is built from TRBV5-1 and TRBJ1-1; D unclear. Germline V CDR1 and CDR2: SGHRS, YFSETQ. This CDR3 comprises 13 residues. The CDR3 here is CASSLRENTKAFF. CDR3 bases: TGCGCCAGCAGCTTGAGGGAGAACACTAAAGCTTTCTTT.

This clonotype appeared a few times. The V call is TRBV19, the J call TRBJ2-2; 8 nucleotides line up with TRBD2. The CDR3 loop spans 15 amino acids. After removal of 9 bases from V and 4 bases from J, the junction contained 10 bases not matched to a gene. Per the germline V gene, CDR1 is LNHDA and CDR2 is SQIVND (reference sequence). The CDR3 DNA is TGTGCCAGCCGAAAGCGGGAGCGGGTCACCGGGGAGCTGTTTTTT. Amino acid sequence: CASRKRERVTGELFF.

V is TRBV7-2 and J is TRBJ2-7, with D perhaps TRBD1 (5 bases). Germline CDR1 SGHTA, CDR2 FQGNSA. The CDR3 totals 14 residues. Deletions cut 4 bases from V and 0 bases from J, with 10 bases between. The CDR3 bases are TGTGCCAGCAGCTCGACAGTGAGCTCCTACGAGCAGTACTTC. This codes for CASSSTVSSYEQYF.

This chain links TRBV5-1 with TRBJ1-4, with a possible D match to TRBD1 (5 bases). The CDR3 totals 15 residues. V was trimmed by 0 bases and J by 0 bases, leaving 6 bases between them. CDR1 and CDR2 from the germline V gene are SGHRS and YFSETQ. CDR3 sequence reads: CASSLGGSTNEKLFF. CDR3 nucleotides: TGCGCCAGCAGCTTGGGGGGGTCAACTAATGAAAAACTGTTTTTT.

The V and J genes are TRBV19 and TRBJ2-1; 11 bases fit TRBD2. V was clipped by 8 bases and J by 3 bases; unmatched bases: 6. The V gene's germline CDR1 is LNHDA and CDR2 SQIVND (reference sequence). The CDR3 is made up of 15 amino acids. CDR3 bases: TGTGCCAGTGTAGCGGGAGGGCCTGGCTACAATGAGCAGTTCTTC. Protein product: CASVAGGPGYNEQFF.